The entry below gives a single T cell receptor (beta chain) sequence along with its context. Each PCR received spiked synthetic TCR analog templates. Generated by immunoSEQ multiplex PCR, the TCRdb table keeps only in-frame clones and is missing some. Of over 100,000 clones listed, around 93% are singletons. This entry is derived from a study of PD-L1 blockade in urothelial cancer. Study-level information: Blood was tested 3 weeks (second dose) and 6 weeks into treatment.

Described time point: peripheral blood 6 weeks after treatment start. A total of 1 to 8 samples per patient were collected pretreatment and on-treatment. Germline-derived CDR1 and CDR2 are SGHRS and YFSETQ. V was trimmed by 3 bases and J by 2 bases, leaving 11 bases between them. This CDR3 is built from 15 residues. The chain uses TRBV5-1 and TRBJ2-2; no reliable D call. The material sequenced was PBMCs, taken around atezolizumab (anti-PD-L1) treatment. This clonotype originated in a man aged 60 to 75 with urothelial cancer. Written as DNA, the CDR3 is TGCGCCAGCAGCTCACCGGGTCTTAACACCGGGGAGCTGTTTTTT. Residues: CASSSPGLNTGELFF.